Listed below are T cell receptor beta chains from one sample, sequenced in a study of T cell clonotyping in hematopoietic cell transplantation. Method: immunoSEQ multiplex PCR; TCRdb's copy keeps in-frame clones and lacks some. The data contain about 16,000 clones, around 70% of them singletons. Sequenced: peripheral blood mononuclear cells. These receptors were taken from a woman in her sixties or seventies in good health. Some clones in this sample may be carry-over from other donors' samples. Both conserved end residues are part of each CDR3. Each record gives: clone size, D gene, V gene, J gene, CDR3 DNA, CDR3 protein. A D gene is named only where the DNA matches it firmly. Clone size is not always given. Where it is, it says once, few, many or a class for expanded clones.

few,TRBD2,TRBV25-1,TRBJ2-3,TGTGCCAGCAGTGTTCTAGCGGGGGGGCGCACAGATACGCAGTATTTT,CASSVLAGGRTDTQYF
-,TRBD1,TRBV5-8,TRBJ1-5,TGTGCCAGCAGCCCCGTCGGACAGGGGGCGGATCAGCCCCAGCATTTT,CASSPVGQGADQPQHF
-,-,TRBV28,TRBJ2-2,TGTGCCAGCAACTCCCGGAGGCCGGCGAACACCGGGGAGCTGTTTTTT,CASNSRRPANTGELFF
-,-,TRBV6-1,TRBJ1-2,TGTGCCAGCAGTGACCCAGCGGGGGGAAACTATGGCTACACCTTC,CASSDPAGGNYGYTF
-,-,TRBV1,TRBJ2-2,TGCACCAGCAGCCAAGAAGACACCGGGGAGCTGTTTTTT,CTSSQEDTGELFF
once,TRBD1,TRBV2,TRBJ2-5,TGTGCCAGCAGCGGGACAGACCATTTGTACCAAGAGTCCCAGTACTTC,CASSGTDHLYQESQYF
-,TRBD2,TRBV9,TRBJ2-7,TGTGCCAGCAGTGATTCTAGCGGGAGGGAGTACGAGCAGTACTTC,CASSDSSGREYEQYF
few,-,TRBV4-2,TRBJ2-6,TGTGCCAGCAGCCCGGTCGACAGTTCCTCTGGGGCCAACGTCCTGACTTTC,CASSPVDSSSGANVLTF
once,-,TRBV4-1,TRBJ2-7,TGCGCCAGCAGCCAAGAGGGGCATGGGGCGTCCTACGAGCAGTACTTC,CASSQEGHGASYEQYF
-,TRBD1,TRBV5-1,TRBJ1-5,TGCGCCAGCAGCTCTGGGACAGATGGTAGCAATCAGCCCCAGCATTTT,CASSSGTDGSNQPQHF
-,-,TRBV28,TRBJ2-1,TGTGCCAGCAGTTTGAGGTCTACCGTGCATGAGCAGTTCTTC,CASSLRSTVHEQFF
-,-,TRBV10-3,TRBJ1-4,TGTGCCATCAGTGATTCGGGGGGAATTAGTGAAAAACTGTTTTTT,CAISDSGGISEKLFF
-,TRBD2,TRBV25-1,TRBJ2-5,TGTGCCAGCAGTGGTAGCGGGGGTATGAAGACCCAGTACTTC,CASSGSGGMKTQYF
-,TRBD1,TRBV4-2,TRBJ1-1,TGTGCCAGCAGCCTACCGCGGACAGGGGGCACTGAAGCTTTCTTT,CASSLPRTGGTEAFF
-,-,TRBV19,TRBJ2-1,TGTGCCAGTAGTATCCCGCTTTCGAGGGGACTGGGTGAGCAGTTCTTC,CASSIPLSRGLGEQFF
-,-,TRBV28,TRBJ1-2,TGTGCCAGCAGTCCACAGTTTAACTATGGCTACACCTTC,CASSPQFNYGYTF
-,TRBD1,TRBV2,TRBJ1-1,TGTGCCAGCAGCGGGACAGGGTTGGCTATCACTGAAGCTTTCTTT,CASSGTGLAITEAFF
few,-,TRBV4-1,TRBJ2-7,TGCGCCAGTAGCGAAGGGTGGACCTACGAGCAGTACTTC,CASSEGWTYEQYF
few,TRBD2,TRBV9,TRBJ2-5,TGTGCCAGCAGCGATCGGACTAGCGGGCCACAAGAGACCCAGTACTTC,CASSDRTSGPQETQYF
few,TRBD2,TRBV5-5,TRBJ2-3,TGTGCCAGCAGCTTACAGCGGGAGAGCACAGATACGCAGTATTTT,CASSLQRESTDTQYF
-,TRBD1,TRBV6-5,TRBJ1-2,TGTGCCAGCAGAGGGACAGTGGCCTATGGCTACACCTTC,CASRGTVAYGYTF
-,TRBD1,TRBV30,TRBJ1-2,TGTGCCTGGAGTGTACAGGGACAGTTAGTCTATGGCTACACCTTC,CAWSVQGQLVYGYTF